The rows below give T cell receptor beta chains drawn from one sample of a study of cytomegalovirus exposure and HLA in healthy donors. Generated by immunoSEQ multiplex PCR, the TCRdb table keeps only in-frame clones and is missing some. The data contain about 130,000 clones, 80% of them seen just once; the ten biggest clones take up less than 6.5%. Source material: PBMCs. All receptors come from a man aged 25-45 years in good health and CMV-seronegative. Each CDR3 is given with its conserved first and last residue. A D gene is named only where the DNA matches it firmly.

d_gene	v_gene	j_gene	CDR3aa	CDR3nt
-	TRBV13	TRBJ2-7	CASSLGQEQYF	TGTGCCAGCAGCTTAGGCCAAGAGCAGTACTTC
-	TRBV30	TRBJ2-2	CAWAQGTRELFF	TGTGCCTGGGCCCAGGGGACGAGGGAGCTGTTTTTT
TRBD1	TRBV6-5	TRBJ2-7	CATQDRGRHEQYF	TGTGCCACCCAGGACAGGGGGCGCCACGAGCAGTACTTC
-	TRBV13	TRBJ2-3	CASSLKGNTDTQYF	TGTGCCAGCAGCTTAAAGGGGAACACAGATACGCAGTATTTT
-	TRBV7-9	TRBJ2-7	CASSFWLGGGEQYF	TGTGCCAGCAGCTTCTGGTTGGGGGGAGGCGAGCAGTACTTC
-	TRBV7-9	TRBJ2-1	CASSRIEGVVEQFF	TGTGCCAGCAGCCGAATTGAGGGGGTGGTTGAGCAGTTCTTC
TRBD2	TRBV5-1	TRBJ2-2	CASRTSGTGELFF	TGCGCCAGCAGGACTAGCGGGACCGGGGAGCTGTTTTTT
TRBD1	TRBV29-1	TRBJ1-1	CSARPGTANTEAFF	TGCAGCGCACGTCCCGGGACAGCGAACACTGAAGCTTTCTTT
-	TRBV5-5	TRBJ2-3	CASSLWHQKSGDTQYF	TGTGCCAGCAGCTTGTGGCACCAGAAAAGCGGCGATACGCAGTATTTT
-	TRBV6-1	TRBJ1-1	CASTFSGDLAAFF	TGTGCCAGCACCTTCTCGGGAGACCTTGCAGCTTTCTTT
TRBD1	TRBV5-1	TRBJ1-1	CASSSFGTGTTEAFF	TGCGCCAGCAGCTCTTTTGGGACAGGGACCACTGAAGCTTTCTTT